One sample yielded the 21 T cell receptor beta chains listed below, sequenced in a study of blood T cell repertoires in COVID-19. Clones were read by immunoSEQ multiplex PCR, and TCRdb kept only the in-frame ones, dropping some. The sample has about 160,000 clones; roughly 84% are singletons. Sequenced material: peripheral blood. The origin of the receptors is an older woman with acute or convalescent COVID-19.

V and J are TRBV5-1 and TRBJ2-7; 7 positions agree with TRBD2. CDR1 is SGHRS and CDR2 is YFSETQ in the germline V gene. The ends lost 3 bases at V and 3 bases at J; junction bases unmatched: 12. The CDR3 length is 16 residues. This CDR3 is CASSSTSASGHYEQYF. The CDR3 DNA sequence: TGCGCCAGCAGCTCGACGTCTGCTAGCGGACACTACGAGCAGTACTTC.

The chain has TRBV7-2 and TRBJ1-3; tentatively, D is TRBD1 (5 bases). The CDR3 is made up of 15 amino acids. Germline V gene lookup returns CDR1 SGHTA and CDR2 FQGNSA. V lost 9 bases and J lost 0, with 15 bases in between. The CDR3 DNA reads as TGTGCCAGTGCGGGACGGACAATCTCTGGAAACACCATATATTTT. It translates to CASAGRTISGNTIYF.

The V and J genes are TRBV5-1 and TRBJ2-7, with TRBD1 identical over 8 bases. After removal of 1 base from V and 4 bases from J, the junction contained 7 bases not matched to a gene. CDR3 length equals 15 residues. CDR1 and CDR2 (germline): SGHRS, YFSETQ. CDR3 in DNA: TGCGCCAGCAGCTTGTGGACAGGGACGGATTACGAGCAGTACTTC. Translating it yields CASSLWTGTDYEQYF.

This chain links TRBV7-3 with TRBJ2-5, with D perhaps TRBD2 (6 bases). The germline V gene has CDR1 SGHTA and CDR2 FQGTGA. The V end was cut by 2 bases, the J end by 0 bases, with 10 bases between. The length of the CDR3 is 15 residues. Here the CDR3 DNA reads TGTGCCAGCAGCTTACTTGGCGGGGACCAAGAGACCCAGTACTTC. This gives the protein CASSLLGGDQETQYF.

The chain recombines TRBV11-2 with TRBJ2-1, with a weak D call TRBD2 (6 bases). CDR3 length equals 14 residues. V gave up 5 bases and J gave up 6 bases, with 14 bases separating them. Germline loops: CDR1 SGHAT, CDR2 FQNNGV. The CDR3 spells CASSPRTGGNEQFF. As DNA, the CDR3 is TGTGCCAGCAGCCCGCGAACCGGGGGCAATGAGCAGTTCTTC.

The CDR3 nucleotides are TGTGCCAGCAGTTATCTCAGGGGACTAGATCAGCCCCAGCATTTT. Amino acids: CASSYLRGLDQPQHF. This chain connects TRBV6-5 to TRBJ1-5; perhaps TRBD1 as D (6 bases). This CDR3 is built from 15 residues. Trimming stripped 3 bases from V and 5 bases from J, with 14 bases between. The germline V gene encodes CDR1 MNHEY and CDR2 SVGAGI.

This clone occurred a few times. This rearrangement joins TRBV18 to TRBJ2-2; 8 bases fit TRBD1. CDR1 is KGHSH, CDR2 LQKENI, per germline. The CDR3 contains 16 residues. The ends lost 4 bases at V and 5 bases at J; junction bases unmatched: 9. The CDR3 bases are TGTGCCAGCTCACTTGCCGGACAGGGCGGGACCGGGGAGCTGTTTTTT. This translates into CASSLAGQGGTGELFF.

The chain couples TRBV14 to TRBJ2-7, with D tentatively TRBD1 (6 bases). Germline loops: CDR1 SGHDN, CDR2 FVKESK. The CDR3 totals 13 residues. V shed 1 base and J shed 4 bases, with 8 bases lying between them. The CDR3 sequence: CASSQGRGYEQYF. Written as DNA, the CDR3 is TGTGCCAGCAGCCAAGGCAGGGGTTACGAGCAGTACTTC.

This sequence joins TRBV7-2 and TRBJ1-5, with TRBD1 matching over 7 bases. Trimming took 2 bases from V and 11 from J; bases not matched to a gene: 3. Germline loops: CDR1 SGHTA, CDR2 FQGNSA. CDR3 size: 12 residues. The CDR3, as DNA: TGTGCCAGCAGCTTAAACGACAGGGCCCAGCATTTT. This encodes CASSLNDRAQHF.

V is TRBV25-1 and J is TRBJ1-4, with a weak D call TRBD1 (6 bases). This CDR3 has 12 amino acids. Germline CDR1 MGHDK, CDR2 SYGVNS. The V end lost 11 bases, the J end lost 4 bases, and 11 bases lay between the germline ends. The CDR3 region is CAAGAYNEKLFF. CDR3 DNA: TGTGCCGCGGGGGCTTATAATGAAAAACTGTTTTTT.

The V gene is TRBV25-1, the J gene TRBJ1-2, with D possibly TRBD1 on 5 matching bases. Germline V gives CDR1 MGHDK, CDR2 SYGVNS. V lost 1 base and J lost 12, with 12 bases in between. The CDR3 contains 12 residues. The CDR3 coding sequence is TGTGCCAGCAGTGAATTAGACAGACCTCACACCTTC. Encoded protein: CASSELDRPHTF.

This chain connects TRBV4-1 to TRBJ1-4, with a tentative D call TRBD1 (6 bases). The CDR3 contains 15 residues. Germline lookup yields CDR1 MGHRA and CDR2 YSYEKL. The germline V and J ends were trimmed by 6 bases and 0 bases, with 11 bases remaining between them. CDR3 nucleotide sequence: TGCGCCAGCAGGAGGGACATTGCAACTAATGAAAAACTGTTTTTT. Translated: CASRRDIATNEKLFF.

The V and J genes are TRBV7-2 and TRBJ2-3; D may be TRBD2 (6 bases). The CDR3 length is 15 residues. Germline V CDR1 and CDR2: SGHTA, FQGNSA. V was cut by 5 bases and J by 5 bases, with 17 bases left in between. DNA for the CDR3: TGTGCCAGCAGCCCGGAGGCGGGGTTGAGAGATACGCAGTATTTT. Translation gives CASSPEAGLRDTQYF.

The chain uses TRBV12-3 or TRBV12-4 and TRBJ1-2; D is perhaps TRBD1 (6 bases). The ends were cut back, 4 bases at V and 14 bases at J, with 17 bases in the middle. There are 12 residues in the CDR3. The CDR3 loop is CASSSPRQAFTF. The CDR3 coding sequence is TGTGCCAGCAGTTCCCCCCGACAGGCCTTTACCTTC.

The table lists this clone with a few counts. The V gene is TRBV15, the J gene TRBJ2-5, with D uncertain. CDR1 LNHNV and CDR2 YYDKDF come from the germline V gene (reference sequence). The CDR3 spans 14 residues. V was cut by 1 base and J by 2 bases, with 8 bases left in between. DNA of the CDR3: TGTGCCACCAGCAGAGGGTCTATACAAGAGACCCAGTACTTC. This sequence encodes CATSRGSIQETQYF.

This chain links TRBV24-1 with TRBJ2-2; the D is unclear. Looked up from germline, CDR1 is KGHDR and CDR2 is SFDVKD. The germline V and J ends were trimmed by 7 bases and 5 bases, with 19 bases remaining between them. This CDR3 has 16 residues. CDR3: CATSANMGVGTGELFF. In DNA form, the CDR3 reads TGTGCCACCAGCGCGAACATGGGTGTCGGGACCGGGGAGCTGTTTTTT.

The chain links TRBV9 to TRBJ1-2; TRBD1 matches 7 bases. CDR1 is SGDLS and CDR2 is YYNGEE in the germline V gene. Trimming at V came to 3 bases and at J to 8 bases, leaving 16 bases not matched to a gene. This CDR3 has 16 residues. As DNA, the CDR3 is TGTGCCAGCAGCGACGTCAAGGGACAGATTCGGACGGGCTACACCTTC. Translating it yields CASSDVKGQIRTGYTF.

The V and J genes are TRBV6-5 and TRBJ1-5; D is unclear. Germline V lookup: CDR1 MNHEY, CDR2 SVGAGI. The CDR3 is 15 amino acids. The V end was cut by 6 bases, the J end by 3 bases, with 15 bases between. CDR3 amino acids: CASSRRSEINQPQHF. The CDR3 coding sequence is TGTGCCAGCAGCCGACGGAGCGAGATCAATCAGCCCCAGCATTTT.

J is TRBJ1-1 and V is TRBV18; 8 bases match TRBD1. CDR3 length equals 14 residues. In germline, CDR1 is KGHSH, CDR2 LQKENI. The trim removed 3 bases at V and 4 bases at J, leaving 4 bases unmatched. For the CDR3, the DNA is TGTGCCAGCTCACCCGACAGGGGAGGCACTGAAGCTTTCTTT. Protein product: CASSPDRGGTEAFF.

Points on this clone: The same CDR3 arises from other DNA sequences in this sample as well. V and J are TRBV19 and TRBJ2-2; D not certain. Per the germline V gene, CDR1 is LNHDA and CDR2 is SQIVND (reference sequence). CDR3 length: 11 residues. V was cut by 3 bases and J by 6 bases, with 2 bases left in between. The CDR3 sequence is CASSIAGELFF. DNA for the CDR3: TGTGCCAGTAGTATCGCCGGGGAGCTGTTTTTT.

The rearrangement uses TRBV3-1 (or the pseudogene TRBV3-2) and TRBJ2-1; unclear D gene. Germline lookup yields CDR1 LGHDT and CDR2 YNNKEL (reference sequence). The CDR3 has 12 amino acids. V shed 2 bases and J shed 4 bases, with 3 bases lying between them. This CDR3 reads CASSQYYNEQFF. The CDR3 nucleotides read TGTGCCAGCAGCCAATATTACAATGAGCAGTTCTTC.